This T cell receptor beta chain was identified during a study of CD8+CD57+ T cells in acquired aplastic anemia. As for the study in general: Sorted CD4+ and CD8+ cell DNA averaged roughly 3 ug.

Only patients with CD8+CD57+ cell expansion on flow cytometry were chosen for sequencing. Severe acquired aplastic anemia was diagnosed in all patients. Patients were untreated when blood was sampled. This clonotype was seen at least ten times. Antigen: not known. The V gene's germline CDR1 is LNHDA and CDR2 SQIVND (reference sequence). The ends were cut back, 5 bases at V and 4 bases at J, with 14 bases in the middle. This CDR3 has 15 amino acids. Whole-study findings and limits: Patients and controls shared approximately 28 CD8+ CDR3 sequences.

Both TCR beta VDJ combination and CDR3 sequence profiling were carried out. Genomic DNA was the template for this profiling. TCRdb re-called the reads through MiXCR, storing one row per CDR3 protein. The sample contains approximately 150,000 distinct CDR3 sequences, around half of which appear only once. This chain connects TRBV19 to TRBJ2-2; either TRBD1 or TRBD2 may fit D (6 bases each). This TCR was sampled from a human donor with aplastic anemia. Material for sequencing was sorted CD4+, CD8+, or CD8+CD57+ T cells (not recorded which) from PBMCs. The CDR3, as DNA: TGTGCCAGTAGTGGGGGGACAACTTTCACCGGGGAGCTGTTTTTT. It is translated as CASSGGTTFTGELFF.